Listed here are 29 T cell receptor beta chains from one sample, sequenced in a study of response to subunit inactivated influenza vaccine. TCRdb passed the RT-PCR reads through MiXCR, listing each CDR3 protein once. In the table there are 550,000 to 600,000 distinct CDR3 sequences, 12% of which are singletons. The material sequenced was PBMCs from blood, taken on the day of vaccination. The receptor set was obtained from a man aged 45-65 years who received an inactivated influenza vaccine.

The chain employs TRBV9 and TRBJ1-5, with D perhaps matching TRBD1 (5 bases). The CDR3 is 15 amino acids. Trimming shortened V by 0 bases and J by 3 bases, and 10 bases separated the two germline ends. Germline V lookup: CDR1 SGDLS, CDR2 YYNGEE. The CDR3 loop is CASSVVTDTNQPQHF. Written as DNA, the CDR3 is TGTGCCAGCAGCGTAGTGACGGACACCAATCAGCCCCAGCATTTT.

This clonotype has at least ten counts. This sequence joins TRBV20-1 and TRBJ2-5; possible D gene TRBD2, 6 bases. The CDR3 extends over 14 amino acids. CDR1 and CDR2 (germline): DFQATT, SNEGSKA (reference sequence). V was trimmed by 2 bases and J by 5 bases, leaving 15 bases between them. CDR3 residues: CSARSGAGFETQYF. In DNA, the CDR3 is TGCAGTGCTAGATCCGGGGCGGGGTTTGAGACCCAGTACTTC.

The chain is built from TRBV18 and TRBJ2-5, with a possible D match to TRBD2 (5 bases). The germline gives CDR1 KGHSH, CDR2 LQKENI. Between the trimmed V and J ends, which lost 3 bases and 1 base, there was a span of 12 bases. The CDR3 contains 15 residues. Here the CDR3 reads CASSPTDGIQETQYF. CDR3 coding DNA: TGTGCCAGCTCACCCACGGACGGGATCCAAGAGACCCAGTACTTC.

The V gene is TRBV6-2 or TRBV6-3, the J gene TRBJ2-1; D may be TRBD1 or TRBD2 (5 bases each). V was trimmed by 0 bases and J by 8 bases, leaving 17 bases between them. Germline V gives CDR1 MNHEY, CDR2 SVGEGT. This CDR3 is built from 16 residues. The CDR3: CASSYSIGRGVDEQFF. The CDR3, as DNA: TGTGCCAGCAGTTACTCGATTGGTAGAGGGGTTGATGAGCAGTTCTTC.

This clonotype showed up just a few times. This CDR3 reads CASSRAATSSADTQYF. The DNA of the CDR3 is TGTGCCAGCAGCCGAGCTGCGACTAGCAGCGCAGATACGCAGTATTTT. V and J are TRBV9 and TRBJ2-3; the match to TRBD2 covers 7 bases. CDR3 length equals 16 residues. V was clipped by 4 bases and J by 4 bases; unmatched bases: 12. The germline CDR1 and CDR2 sequences are SGDLS and YYNGEE.

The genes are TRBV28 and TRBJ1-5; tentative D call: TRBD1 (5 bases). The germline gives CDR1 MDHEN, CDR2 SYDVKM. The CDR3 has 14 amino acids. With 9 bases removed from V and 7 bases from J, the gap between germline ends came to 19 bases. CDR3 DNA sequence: TGTGCCAGTAAAAACCGGGACGATAACCAGCCCCAGCATTTT. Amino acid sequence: CASKNRDDNQPQHF.

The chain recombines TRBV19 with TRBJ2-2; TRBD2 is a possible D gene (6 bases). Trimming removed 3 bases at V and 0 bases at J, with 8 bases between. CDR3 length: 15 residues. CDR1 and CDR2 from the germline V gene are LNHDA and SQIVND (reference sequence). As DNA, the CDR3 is TGTGCCAGTAGTATCGGGAGTACGAACACCGGGGAGCTGTTTTTT. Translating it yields CASSIGSTNTGELFF.

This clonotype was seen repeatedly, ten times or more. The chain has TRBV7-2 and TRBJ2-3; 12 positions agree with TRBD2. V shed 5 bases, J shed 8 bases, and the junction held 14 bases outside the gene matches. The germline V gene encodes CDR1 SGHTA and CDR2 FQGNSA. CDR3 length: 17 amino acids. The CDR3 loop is CASSPHRLAGAGGTQYF. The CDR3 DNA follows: TGTGCCAGCAGCCCTCACCGACTAGCGGGAGCGGGGGGTACGCAGTATTTT.

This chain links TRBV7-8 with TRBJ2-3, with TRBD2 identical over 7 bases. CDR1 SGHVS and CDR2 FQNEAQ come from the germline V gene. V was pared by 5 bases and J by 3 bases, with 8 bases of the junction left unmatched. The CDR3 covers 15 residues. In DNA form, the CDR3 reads TGTGCCAGCAGCAGCCGGGACTACGGTACAGATACGCAGTATTTT. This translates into CASSSRDYGTDTQYF.

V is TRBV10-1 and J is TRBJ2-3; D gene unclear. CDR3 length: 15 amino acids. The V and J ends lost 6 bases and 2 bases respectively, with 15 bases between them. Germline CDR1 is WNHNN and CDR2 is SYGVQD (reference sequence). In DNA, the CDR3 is TGCGCCAGCAGCCCCCTCGTAGGCGACACAGATACGCAGTATTTT. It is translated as CASSPLVGDTDTQYF.

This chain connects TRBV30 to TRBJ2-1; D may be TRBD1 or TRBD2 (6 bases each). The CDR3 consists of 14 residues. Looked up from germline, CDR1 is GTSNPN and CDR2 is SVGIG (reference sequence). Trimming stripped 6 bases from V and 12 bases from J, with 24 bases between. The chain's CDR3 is CACSTGQGGIRQFF. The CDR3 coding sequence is TGTGCCTGCTCGACAGGTCAAGGGGGGATACGGCAGTTCTTC. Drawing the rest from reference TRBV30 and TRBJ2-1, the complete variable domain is SQTIHQWPATLVQPVGSPLSLECTVEGTSNPNLYWYRQAAGRGLQLLFYSVGIGQISSEVPQNLSASRPQDRQFILSSKKLLLSDSGFYLCACSTGQGGIRQFFGPGTRLTVL.

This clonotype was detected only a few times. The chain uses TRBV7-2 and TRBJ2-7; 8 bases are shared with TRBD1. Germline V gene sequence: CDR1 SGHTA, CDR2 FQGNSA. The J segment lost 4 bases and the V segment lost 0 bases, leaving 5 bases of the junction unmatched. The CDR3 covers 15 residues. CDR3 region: CASSLAGQVIYEQYF. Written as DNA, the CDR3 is TGTGCCAGCAGCTTAGCGGGACAGGTAATTTACGAGCAGTACTTC.

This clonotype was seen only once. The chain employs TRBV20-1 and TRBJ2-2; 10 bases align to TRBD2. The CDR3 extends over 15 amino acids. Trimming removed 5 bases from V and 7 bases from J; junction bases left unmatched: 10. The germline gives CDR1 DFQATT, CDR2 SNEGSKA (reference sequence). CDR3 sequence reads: CSADKAGGRHGELFF. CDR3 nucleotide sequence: TGCAGTGCTGATAAAGCGGGGGGGCGTCACGGGGAGCTGTTTTTT.

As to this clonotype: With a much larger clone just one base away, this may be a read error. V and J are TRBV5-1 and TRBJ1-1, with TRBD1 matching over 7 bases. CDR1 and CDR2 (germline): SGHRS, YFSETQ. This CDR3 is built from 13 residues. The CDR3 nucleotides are TGCGACAGCAGCTTGACAGGGCGGACTGAAGCTTTCTTT. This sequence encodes CDSSLTGRTEAFF. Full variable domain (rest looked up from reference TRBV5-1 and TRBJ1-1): KAGVTQTPRYLIKTRGQQVTLSCSPISGHRSVSWYQQTPGQGLQFLFEYFSETQRNKGNFPGRFSGRQFSNSRSEMNVSTLELGDSALYLCDSSLTGRTEAFFGQGTRLTVV.

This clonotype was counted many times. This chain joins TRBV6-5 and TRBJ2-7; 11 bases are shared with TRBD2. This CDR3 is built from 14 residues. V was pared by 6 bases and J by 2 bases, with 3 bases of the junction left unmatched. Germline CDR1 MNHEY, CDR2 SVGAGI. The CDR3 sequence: CASSRSGRAYEQYF. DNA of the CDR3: TGTGCCAGCAGCCGTAGCGGGAGGGCCTACGAGCAGTACTTC.

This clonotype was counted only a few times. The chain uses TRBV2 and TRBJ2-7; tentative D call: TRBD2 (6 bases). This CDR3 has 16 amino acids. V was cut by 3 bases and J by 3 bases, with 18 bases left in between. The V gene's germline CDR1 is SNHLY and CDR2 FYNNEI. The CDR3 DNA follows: TGTGCCAGCAGTGATAGACAGCAGGACTACTTCTACGAGCAGTACTTC. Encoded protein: CASSDRQQDYFYEQYF.

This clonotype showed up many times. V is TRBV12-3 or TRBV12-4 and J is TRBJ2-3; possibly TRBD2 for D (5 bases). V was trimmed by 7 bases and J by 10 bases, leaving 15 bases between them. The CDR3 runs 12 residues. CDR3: CASNPSGSAQYF. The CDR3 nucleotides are TGTGCCAGCAATCCCTCTGGGAGTGCGCAGTATTTT.

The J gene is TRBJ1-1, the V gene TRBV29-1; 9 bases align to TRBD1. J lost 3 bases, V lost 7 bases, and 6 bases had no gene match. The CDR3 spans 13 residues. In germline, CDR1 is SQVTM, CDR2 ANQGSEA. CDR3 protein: CSATGGFDTEAFF. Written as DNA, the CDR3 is TGCAGCGCTACAGGGGGCTTTGACACTGAAGCTTTCTTT.

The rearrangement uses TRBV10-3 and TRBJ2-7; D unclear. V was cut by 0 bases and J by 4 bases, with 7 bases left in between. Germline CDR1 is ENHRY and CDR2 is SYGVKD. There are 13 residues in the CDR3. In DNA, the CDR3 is TGTGCCATCAGTGAGTCTTCAGTTTACGAGCAGTACTTC. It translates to CAISESSVYEQYF.

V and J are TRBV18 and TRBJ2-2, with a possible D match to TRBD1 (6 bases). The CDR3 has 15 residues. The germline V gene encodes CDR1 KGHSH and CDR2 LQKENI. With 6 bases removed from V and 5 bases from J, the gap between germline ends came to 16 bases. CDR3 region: CASSSSRQVTGELFF. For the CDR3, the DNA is TGTGCCAGCTCCTCCTCGAGACAGGTGACCGGGGAGCTGTTTTTT.

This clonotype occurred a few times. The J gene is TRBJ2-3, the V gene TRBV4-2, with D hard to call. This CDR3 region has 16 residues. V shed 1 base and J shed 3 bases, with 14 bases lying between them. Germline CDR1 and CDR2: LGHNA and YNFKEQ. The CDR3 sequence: CASSQARSKGTDTQYF. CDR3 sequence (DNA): TGTGCCAGCAGCCAAGCGCGCAGCAAAGGGACAGATACGCAGTATTTT.

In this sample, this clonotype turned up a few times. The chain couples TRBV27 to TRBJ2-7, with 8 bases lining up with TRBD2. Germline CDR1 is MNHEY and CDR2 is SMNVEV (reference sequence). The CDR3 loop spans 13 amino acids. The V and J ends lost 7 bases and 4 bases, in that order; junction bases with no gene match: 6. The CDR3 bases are TGTGCCAGCAAGAGCGGGAGTTTTTACGAGCAGTACTTC. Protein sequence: CASKSGSFYEQYF.

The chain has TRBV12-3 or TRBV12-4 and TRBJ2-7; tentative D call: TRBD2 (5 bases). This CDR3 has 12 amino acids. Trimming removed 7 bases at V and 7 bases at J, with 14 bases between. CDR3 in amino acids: CASKGGPGEQYF. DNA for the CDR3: TGTGCCAGCAAAGGAGGCCCGGGGGAGCAGTACTTC.

Here the CDR3 DNA reads TGTGCCAGCAGCTTAGCCGGACTAGCGGGAGGTTTAGATACGCAGTATTTT. This codes for CASSLAGLAGGLDTQYF. The chain has TRBV7-9 and TRBJ2-3, with TRBD2 identical over 14 bases. Germline CDR1 SEHNR, CDR2 FQNEAQ (reference sequence). The CDR3 has 17 residues. Trimming cost V 0 bases and J 5 bases; bases outside gene matches: 4.

The CDR3 protein is CASSSYHGQGRYEQYF. CDR3 nucleotide sequence: TGTGCCAGCAGCTCTTATCATGGACAGGGACGTTACGAGCAGTACTTC. This chain links TRBV5-6 with TRBJ2-7, with TRBD1 identical over 8 bases. With 3 bases clipped from V and 4 bases from J, the junction kept 12 bases outside the gene matches. The CDR3 loop spans 16 amino acids. Germline V lookup: CDR1 SGHDT, CDR2 YYEEEE.

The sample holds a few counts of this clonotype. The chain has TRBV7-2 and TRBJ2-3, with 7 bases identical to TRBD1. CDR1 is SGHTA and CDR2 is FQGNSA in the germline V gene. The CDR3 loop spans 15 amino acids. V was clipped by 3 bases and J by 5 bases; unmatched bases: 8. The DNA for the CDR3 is TGTGCCAGCAGCTTTACCGGGACAGCGCGAGATACGCAGTATTTT. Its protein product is CASSFTGTARDTQYF.

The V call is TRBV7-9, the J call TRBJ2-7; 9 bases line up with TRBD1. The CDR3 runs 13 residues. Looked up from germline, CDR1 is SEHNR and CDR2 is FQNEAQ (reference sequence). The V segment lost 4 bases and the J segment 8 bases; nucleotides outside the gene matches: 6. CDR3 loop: CASSWRQGEKQYF. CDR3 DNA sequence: TGTGCCAGCAGCTGGAGACAGGGGGAAAAGCAGTACTTC.

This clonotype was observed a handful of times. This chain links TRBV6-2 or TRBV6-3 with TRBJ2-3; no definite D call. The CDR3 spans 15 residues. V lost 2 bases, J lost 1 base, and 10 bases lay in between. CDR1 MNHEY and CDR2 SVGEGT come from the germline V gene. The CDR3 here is CASSYPSLRTDTQYF. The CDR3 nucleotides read TGTGCCAGCAGTTACCCATCACTACGCACAGATACGCAGTATTTT.

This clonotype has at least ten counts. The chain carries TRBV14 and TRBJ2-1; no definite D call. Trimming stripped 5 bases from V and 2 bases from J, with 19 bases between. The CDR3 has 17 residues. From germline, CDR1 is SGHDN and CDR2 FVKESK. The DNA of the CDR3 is TGTGCCAGCAGCATCCGGGCCTTAAAAGGCCCCTACAATGAGCAGTTCTTC. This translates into CASSIRALKGPYNEQFF.